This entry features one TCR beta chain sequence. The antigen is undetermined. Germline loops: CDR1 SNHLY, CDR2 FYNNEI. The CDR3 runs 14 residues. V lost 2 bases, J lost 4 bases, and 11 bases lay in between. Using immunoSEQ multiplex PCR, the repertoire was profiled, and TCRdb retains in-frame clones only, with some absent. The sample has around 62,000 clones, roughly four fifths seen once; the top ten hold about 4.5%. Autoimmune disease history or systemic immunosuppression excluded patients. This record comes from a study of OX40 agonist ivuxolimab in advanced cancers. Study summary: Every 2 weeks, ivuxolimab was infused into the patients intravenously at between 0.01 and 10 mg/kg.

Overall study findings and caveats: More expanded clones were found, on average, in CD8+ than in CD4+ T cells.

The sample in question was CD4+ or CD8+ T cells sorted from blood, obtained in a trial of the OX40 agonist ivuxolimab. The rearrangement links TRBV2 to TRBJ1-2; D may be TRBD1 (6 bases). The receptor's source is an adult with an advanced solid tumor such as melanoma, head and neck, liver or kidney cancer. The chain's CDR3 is CASSEQGPSYGYTF. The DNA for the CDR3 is TGTGCCAGCAGTGAACAGGGGCCGAGCTATGGCTACACCTTC.